Detailed here is one T cell receptor beta chain. Antigen specificity is unknown. Germline V lookup: CDR1 PRHDT, CDR2 FYEKMQ (reference sequence). The CDR3 contains 15 residues. V gave up 5 bases and J gave up 0 bases, with 11 bases separating them. The PCR made use of 60 Vbeta and 13 Jbeta primers. Assay used: immunoSEQ multiplex PCR; TCRdb lists only in-frame clones, some missing. Of 99,000 or so clones in the sample, 83% were seen once. The donors gave bone marrow, and they were healthy. This sample stems from a study of cytomegalovirus exposure and HLA in healthy donors. Overall study: Among roughly 180 million T cells, an earlier analysis found about 100 million unique TCR beta sequences.

Study results and caveats: In vitro checks showed that a few CMV-associated chains really do target CMV antigens.

The source material was PBMCs. This chain joins TRBV13 and TRBJ2-1, with D possibly TRBD2 on 6 matching bases. The TCR sequence derives from a man between 18 and 29 years old in good health and CMV-seronegative. CDR3 sequence reads: CASSTGLDSYNEQFF. DNA of the CDR3: TGTGCCAGCAGCACGGGACTTGACTCCTACAATGAGCAGTTCTTC.